This TCR beta chain was identified during a study of cytomegalovirus exposure and HLA in healthy donors. Study outcomes and limitations: Analyzed later, most CMV-associated TCR beta chains appeared HLA-restricted. Later analysis showed TCR association rates varying by HLA locus, highest for DRB1 and lowest for HLA-C. Certain sequence variants were highly shared and formed a cluster, and this cluster was likely a sequencing artifact. In a later analysis, compared with equally common non-associated chains, HLA-associated beta chains were more expanded.

The PCR made use of 60 Vbeta and 13 Jbeta primers. Using immunoSEQ multiplex PCR, the repertoire was profiled, and TCRdb retains in-frame clones only, with some absent. The sample lists about 200,000 clones, roughly 80% occurring once. With regard to this clone: Its antigen is unknown.

V trimming: 0 bases; J trimming: 4 bases; junction bases outside the gene matches: 5. CDR1 is GTSNPN, CDR2 SVGIG, per germline (reference sequence). The CDR3 contains 15 residues. The source material was PBMCs. V is TRBV30 and J is TRBJ2-3; 9 positions agree with TRBD1. The source is a woman between 18 and 30 years old in good health and CMV-seronegative. In nucleotides, the CDR3 is TGTGCCTGGAGTGTACAACAGGGGGCCGCAGATACGCAGTATTTT. Encoded protein: CAWSVQQGAADTQYF.